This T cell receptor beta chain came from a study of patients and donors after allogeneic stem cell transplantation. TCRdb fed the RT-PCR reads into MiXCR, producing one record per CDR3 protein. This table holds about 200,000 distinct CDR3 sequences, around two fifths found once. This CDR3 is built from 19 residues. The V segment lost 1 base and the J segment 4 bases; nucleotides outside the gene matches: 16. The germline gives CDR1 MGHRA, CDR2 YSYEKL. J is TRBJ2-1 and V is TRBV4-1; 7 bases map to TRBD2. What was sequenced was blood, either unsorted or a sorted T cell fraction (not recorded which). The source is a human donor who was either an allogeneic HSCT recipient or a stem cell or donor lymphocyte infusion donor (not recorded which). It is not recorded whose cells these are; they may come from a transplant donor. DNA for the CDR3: TGCGCCAGCAGCCAAGGGCCCGGGCCCCGGGCTAGCGGATACAATGAGCAGTTCTTC. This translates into CASSQGPGPRASGYNEQFF.